This T cell receptor beta chain was sequenced in a study of blood T cell repertoires in COVID-19. Study-level information: The United States, Italy and Spain provided the acute and convalescent COVID-19 samples. The cDNA or gDNA used as material had been derived from T cells, B-cell-depleted T cells, or PBMCs.

Original methodology: Estimation of nucleated cell counts was performed using reference gene primer amplification. Sequencing was performed with immunoSEQ multiplex PCR; in TCRdb, only in-frame clones are kept and a portion is missing. That table gives V, J and clone size, and the DNA gave D and trimming. The sample records roughly 180,000 clones, approximately 82% being singletons. The clonotype comes from an elderly woman with active or convalescent COVID-19. The sequencing sample was made of peripheral blood.

The DNA of the CDR3 is TGTGCCAGCAGTTACGACAGGATGGGTCAGCCCCAGCATTTT. As protein: CASSYDRMGQPQHF. The chain combines TRBV6-5 with TRBJ1-5; a weak D match, TRBD1 (6 bases). From germline, CDR1 is MNHEY and CDR2 SVGAGI. The CDR3 runs 14 residues. Trimming cost V 2 bases and J 6 bases, with 11 bases left between them.